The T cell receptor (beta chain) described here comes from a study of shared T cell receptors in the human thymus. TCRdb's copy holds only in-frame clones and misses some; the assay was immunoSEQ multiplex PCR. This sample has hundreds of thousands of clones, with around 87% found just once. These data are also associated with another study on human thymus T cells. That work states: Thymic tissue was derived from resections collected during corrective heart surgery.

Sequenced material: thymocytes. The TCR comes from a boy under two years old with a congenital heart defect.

CDR3 DNA: TGTGCCAGTAGTAACCGGGACAGCCGGCAGCCCCAGCATTTT. This encodes CASSNRDSRQPQHF. The rearrangement joins TRBV19 to TRBJ1-5, with 7 bases that match TRBD1. CDR3 size: 14 residues. J was trimmed by 7 bases and V by 4 bases; bases with no gene match: 7. CDR1 LNHDA and CDR2 SQIVND come from the germline V gene (reference sequence).